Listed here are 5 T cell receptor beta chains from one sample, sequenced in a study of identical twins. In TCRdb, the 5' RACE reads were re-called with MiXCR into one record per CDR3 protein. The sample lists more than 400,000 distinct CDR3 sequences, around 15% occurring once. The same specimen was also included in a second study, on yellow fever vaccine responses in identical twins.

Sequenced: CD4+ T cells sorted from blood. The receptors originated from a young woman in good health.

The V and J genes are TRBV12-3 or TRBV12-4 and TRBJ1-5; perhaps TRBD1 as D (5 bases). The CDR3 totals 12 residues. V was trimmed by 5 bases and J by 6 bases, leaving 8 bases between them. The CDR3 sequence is CASSPGFQPQHF. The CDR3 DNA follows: TGTGCCAGCAGTCCAGGGTTTCAGCCCCAGCATTTT.

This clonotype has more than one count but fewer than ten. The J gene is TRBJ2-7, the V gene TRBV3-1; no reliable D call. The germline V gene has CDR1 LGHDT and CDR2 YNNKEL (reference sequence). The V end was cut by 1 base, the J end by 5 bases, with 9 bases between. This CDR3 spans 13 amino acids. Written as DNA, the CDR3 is TGTGCCAGCAGCCAAGCCGAAGCCAACGAGCAGTACTTC. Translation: CASSQAEANEQYF.

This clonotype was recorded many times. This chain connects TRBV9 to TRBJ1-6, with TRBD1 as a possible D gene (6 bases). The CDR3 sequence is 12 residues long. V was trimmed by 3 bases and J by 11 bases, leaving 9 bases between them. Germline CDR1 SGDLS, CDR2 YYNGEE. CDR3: CASSADRAPLHF. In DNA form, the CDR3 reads TGTGCCAGCAGCGCGGACAGAGCACCCCTCCACTTT.

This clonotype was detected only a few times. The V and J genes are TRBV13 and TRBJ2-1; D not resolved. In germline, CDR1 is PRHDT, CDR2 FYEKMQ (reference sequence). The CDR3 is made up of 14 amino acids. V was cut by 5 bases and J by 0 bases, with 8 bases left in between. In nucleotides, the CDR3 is TGTGCCAGCAGCGGGCGTAGCTCCTACAATGAGCAGTTCTTC. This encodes CASSGRSSYNEQFF.

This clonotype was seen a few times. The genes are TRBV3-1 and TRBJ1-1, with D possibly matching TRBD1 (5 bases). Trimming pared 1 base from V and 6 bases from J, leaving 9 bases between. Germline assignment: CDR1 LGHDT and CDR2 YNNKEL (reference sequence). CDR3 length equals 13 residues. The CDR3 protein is CASSQGKGPEAFF. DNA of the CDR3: TGTGCCAGCAGCCAAGGGAAGGGACCTGAAGCTTTCTTT.